This TCR beta chain was identified in a study of cytomegalovirus exposure and HLA in healthy donors. The V end was cut by 1 base, the J end by 4 bases, with 8 bases between. This CDR3 contains 14 residues. Per germline, CDR1 SGHTA and CDR2 FQGNSA. Points on this clone: Antigen: not known.

Regarding the study as a whole: According to a later analysis, most TCR beta chains associated with CMV appeared HLA-restricted. Analysis performed later showed TCR beta chains linked to HLA being more clonally expanded than equally common others. Later on, an analysis found that several of the most significant clusters appeared to be linked to common viral pathogens, which included parvovirus B19. Most TCR beta V segments were productive about 90% or about 30% of the time in an earlier analysis.

The PCR was carried out with 60 Vbeta primers and 13 Jbeta primers. Clones were sequenced by immunoSEQ multiplex PCR, and TCRdb holds only the in-frame ones, with some missing. The repertoire holds 95,000 to 110,000 clones, 70% to 80% seen once, with approximately 2.4% in the top ten. Sequencing was carried out using PBMCs. The receptor was isolated from a man aged 18 to 30 in good health and CMV-seronegative. The rearrangement joins TRBV7-2 to TRBJ1-5; D is uncertain. Written as DNA, the CDR3 is TGTGCCAGCAGCTTAGGCATAACTAATCAGCCCCAGCATTTT. It codes for CASSLGITNQPQHF.